This T cell receptor beta chain was observed in a study of T cell clones after liver transplantation. Across the study: Graft-donor-reactive sequences were compared with third-party-reactive TCRbeta sequences from pre-transplant mixed lymphocyte reactions.

Here immunoSEQ multiplex PCR was the method, and the copy in TCRdb shows in-frame clones only, minus some. Of 7,500 to 10,000 clones in the sample, over 60% were seen once. Study-wide results and caveats: In a couple of subjects, few donor cells limited the measurable donor-reactive repertoire. Small, mixed patient groups and varying post-transplant times limit these conclusions. A larger donor-reactive than third-party decline suggested partial antigen-specific deletion.

The germline V gene has CDR1 SNHLY and CDR2 FYNNEI. The CDR3 sequence is 16 residues long. The ends were cut back, 3 bases at V and 2 bases at J, with 16 bases in the middle. Points on this clone: What it binds is not known.

The V call is TRBV2, the J call TRBJ2-5, with a possible D match to TRBD1 (7 bases). This TCR came from a human patient who received a liver transplant. These T cells may partly come from the graft donor. The sequencing here drew on CD8+ T cells from blood, taken at the approximately 15-month timepoint. CDR3 DNA: TGTGCCAGCAGTGAGGGCGGGACAGTAGTACAAGAGACCCAGTACTTC. This encodes CASSEGGTVVQETQYF. Full variable domain (rest looked up from reference TRBV2 and TRBJ2-5): EPEVTQTPSHQVTQMGQEVILRCVPISNHLYFYWYRQILGQKVEFLVSFYNNEISEKSEIFDDQFSVERPDGSNFTLKIRSTKLEDSAMYFCASSEGGTVVQETQYFGPGTRLLVL.